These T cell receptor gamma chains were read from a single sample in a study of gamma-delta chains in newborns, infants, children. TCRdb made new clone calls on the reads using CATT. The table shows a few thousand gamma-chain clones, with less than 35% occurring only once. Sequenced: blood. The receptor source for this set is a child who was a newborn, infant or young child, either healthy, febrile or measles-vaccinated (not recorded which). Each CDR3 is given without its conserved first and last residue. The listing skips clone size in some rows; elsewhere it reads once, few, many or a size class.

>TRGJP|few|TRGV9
ALWERPFQELGKKIKV
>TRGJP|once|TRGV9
ALWEVDQELGKKIKV
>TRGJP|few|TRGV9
ALWEVPQELGKKIKV
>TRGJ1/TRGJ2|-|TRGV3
ATWDGLYYKKL
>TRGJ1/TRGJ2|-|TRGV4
ATLNYYKKL
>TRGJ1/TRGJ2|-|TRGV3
ATWVLNYYKKL
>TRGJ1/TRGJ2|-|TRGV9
ALWESHGKL
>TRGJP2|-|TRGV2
ATWDGLMFDWIKT
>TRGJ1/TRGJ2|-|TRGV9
ALWEVHDYYKKL
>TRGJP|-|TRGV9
ALWEVLGELGKKIKV
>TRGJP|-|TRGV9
ALWEVSEELGKKIKV
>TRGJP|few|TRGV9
ALWEVGLGKKIKV
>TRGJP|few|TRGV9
ALWEVLSELGKKIKV
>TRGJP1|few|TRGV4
ATWDGRWFKI
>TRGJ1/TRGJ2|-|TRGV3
AAWDSYYKKL
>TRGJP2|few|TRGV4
ATWAPSGSDWIKT
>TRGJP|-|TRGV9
ALWELRQELGKKIKV
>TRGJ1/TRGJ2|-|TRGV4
ATWDGREKL
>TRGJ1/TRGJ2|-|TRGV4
ATWDGPGKL
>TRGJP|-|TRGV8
ATWDLKELGKKIKV
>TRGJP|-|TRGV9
ALWEPAQELGKKIKV
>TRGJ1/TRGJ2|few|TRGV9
ALWEANYYKKL
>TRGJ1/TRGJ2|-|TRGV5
ATWDRPVYYKKL
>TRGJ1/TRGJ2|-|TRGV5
ATWDSSNYYKKL
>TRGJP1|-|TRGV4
ATWDGRWTTGWFKI